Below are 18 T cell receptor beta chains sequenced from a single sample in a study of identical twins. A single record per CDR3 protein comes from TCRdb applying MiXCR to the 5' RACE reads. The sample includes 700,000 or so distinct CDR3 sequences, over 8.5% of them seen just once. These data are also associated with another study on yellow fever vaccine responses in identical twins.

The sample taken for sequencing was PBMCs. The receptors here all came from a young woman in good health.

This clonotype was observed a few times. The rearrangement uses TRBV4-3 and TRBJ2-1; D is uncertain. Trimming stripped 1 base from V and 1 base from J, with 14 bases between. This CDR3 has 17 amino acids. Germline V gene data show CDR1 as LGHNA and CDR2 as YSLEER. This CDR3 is CASSQGSRVESYNEQFF. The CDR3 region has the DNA TGCGCCAGCAGCCAAGGGTCTAGGGTAGAATCCTACAATGAGCAGTTCTTC.

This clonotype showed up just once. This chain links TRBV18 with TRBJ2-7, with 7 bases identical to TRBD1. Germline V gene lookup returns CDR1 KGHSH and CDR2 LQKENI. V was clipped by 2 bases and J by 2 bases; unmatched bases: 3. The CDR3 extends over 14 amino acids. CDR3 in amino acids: CASSPGRGTYEQYF. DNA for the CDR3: TGTGCCAGCTCACCAGGCAGGGGGACCTACGAGCAGTACTTC.

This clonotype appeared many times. Written as DNA, the CDR3 is TGCGCCAGCAGCCAGACAGGGGGAGCTGGGTACGAGCAGTACTTC. Its protein is CASSQTGGAGYEQYF. The J gene is TRBJ2-7, the V gene TRBV4-1; TRBD1 agrees at 9 bases. The CDR3 sequence is 15 residues long. CDR1 and CDR2 (germline): MGHRA, YSYEKL. V trimming: 3 bases; J trimming: 4 bases; junction bases outside the gene matches: 7.

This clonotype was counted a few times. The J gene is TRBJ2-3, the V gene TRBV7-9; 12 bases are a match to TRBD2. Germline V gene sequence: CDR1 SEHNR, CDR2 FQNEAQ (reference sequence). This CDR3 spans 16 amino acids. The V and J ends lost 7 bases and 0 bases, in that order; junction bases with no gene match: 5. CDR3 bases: TGTGCCAGCAACCCCCTAGCGGGAGGGAGCACAGATACGCAGTATTTT. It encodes CASNPLAGGSTDTQYF.

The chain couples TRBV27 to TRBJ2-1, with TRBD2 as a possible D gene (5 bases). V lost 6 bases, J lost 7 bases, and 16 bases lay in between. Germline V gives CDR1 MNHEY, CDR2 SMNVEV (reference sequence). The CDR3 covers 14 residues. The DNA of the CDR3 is TGTGCCAGCAGACCCGGGAATCTATGGAATGAGCAGTTCTTC. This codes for CASRPGNLWNEQFF.

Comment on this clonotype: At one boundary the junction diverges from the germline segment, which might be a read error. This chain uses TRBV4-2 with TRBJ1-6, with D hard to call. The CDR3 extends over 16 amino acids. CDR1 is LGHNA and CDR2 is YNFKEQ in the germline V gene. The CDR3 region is CASSQGGFSYDSPLHF. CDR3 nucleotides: TGTGCCAGCAGCCAAGGAGGGTTCTCCTATGATTCACCCCTCCACTTT.

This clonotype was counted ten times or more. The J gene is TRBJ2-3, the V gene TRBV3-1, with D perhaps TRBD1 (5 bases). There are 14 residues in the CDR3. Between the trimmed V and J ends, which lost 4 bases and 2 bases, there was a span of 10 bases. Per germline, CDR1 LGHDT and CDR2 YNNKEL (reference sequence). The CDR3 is CASSRRQYTDTQYF. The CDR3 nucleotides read TGTGCCAGCAGCCGCCGACAGTACACAGATACGCAGTATTTT.

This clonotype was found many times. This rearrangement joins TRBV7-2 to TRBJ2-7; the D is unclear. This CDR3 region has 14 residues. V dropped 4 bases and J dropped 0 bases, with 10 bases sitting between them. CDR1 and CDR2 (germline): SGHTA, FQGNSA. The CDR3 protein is CASSSARSSYEQYF. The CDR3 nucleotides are TGTGCCAGCAGCTCCGCCAGGAGCTCCTACGAGCAGTACTTC.

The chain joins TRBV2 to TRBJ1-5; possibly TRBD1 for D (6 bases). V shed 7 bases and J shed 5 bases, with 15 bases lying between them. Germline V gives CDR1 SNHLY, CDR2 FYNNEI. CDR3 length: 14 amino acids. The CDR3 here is CASTATGSDQPQHF. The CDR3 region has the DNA TGTGCCAGCACCGCAACAGGGTCCGATCAGCCCCAGCATTTT.

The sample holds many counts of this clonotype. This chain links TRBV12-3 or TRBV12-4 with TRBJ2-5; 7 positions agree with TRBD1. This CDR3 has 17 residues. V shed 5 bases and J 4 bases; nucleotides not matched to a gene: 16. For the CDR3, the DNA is TGTGCCAGCAGTCCGATACCCGAACAGGGGCCTGCAGAGACCCAGTACTTC. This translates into CASSPIPEQGPAETQYF.

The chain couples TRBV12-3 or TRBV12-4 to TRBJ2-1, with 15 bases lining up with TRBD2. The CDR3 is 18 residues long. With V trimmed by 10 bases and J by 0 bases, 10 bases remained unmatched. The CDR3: CATKRTSGGVSSYNEQFF. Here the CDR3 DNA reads TGTGCCACAAAGAGGACTAGCGGGGGGGTTTCCTCCTACAATGAGCAGTTCTTC.

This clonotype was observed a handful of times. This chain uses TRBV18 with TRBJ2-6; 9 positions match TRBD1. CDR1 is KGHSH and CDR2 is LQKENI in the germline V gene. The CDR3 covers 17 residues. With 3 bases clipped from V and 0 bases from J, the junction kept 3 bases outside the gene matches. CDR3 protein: CASSPGQGFSGANVLTF. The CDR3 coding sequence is TGTGCCAGCTCACCCGGACAGGGGTTCTCTGGGGCCAACGTCCTGACTTTC.

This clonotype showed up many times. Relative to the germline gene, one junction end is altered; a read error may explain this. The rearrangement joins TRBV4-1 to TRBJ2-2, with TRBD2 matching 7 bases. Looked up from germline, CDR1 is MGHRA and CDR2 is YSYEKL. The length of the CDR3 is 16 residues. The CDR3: CASSQDQAGNSGELFF. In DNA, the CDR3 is TGCGCCAGCAGCCAAGATCAAGCGGGGAACTCCGGGGAGCTGTTTTTT.

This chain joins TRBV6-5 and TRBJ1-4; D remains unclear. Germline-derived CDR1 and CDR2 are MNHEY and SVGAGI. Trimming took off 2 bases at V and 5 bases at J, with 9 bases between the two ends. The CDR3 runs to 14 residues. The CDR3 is CASSYGQTNEKLFF. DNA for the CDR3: TGTGCCAGCAGTTACGGCCAAACCAATGAAAAACTGTTTTTT.

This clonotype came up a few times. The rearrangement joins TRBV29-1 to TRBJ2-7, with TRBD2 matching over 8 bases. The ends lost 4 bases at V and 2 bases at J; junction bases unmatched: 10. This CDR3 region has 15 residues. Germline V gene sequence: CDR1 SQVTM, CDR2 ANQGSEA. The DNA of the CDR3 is TGCAGCGTTGGGGTAGCGGGAAGGATCGCCTACGAGCAGTACTTC. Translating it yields CSVGVAGRIAYEQYF.

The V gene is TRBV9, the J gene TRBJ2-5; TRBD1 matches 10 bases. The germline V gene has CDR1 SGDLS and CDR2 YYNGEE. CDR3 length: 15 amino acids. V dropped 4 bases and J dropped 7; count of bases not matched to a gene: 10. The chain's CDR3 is CASSFRDRGSRTQYF. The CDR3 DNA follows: TGTGCCAGCAGCTTTCGGGACAGGGGTTCTCGGACCCAGTACTTC. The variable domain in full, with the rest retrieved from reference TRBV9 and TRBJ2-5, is DSGVTQTPKHLITATGQRVTLRCSPRSGDLSVYWYQQSLDQGLQFLIQYYNGEERAKGNILERFSAQQFPDLHSELNLSSLELGDSALYFCASSFRDRGSRTQYFGPGTRLLVL.

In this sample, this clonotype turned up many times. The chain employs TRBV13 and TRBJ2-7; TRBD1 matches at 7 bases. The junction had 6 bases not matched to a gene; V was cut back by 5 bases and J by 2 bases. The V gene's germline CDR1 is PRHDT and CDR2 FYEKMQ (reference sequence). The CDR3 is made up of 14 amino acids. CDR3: CASSSTGQPYEQYF. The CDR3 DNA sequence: TGTGCCAGCAGCAGTACGGGACAGCCCTACGAGCAGTACTTC.

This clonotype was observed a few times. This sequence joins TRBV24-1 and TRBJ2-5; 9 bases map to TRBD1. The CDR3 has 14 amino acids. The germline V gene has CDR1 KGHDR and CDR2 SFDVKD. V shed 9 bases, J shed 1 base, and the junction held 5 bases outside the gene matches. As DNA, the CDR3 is TGTGCCACCGGGGACAGGGCAACCCAAGAGACCCAGTACTTC. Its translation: CATGDRATQETQYF.